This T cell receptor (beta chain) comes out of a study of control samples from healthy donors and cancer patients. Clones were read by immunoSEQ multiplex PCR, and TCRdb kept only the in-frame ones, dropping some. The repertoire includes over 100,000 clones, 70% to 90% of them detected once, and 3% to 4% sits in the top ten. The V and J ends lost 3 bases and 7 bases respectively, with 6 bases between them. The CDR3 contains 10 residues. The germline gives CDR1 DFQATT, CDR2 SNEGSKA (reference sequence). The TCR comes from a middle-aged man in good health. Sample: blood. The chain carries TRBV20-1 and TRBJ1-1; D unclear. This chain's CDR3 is CSASKGEAFF. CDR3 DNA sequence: TGCAGTGCTAGTAAGGGTGAAGCTTTCTTT.